What follows is one TCR beta chain and its context. With V trimmed by 7 bases and J by 3 bases, 7 bases remained unmatched. CDR1 is MNHNY, CDR2 SVGAGI, per germline (reference sequence). The CDR3 extends over 14 amino acids. The data stem from a study of blood T cell repertoires in COVID-19. The data were produced by immunoSEQ multiplex PCR, yet TCRdb's version contains in-frame clones alone and is incomplete. The sample lists roughly 62,000 clones, more than 65% occurring once. The chain recombines TRBV6-6 with TRBJ2-7; 9 bases are a match to TRBD1. Sequences were obtained from peripheral blood. The receptor comes from a human donor in a cohort sampled during active COVID-19. The CDR3 region has the DNA TGTGCCAGCACCGGACAGGGGCTCATCTACGAGCAGTACTTC. This encodes CASTGQGLIYEQYF.